Following are 28 T cell receptor beta chains from one sample sequenced in a study of cytotoxic CD8 clonotypes in ibrutinib-treated CLL. Only in-frame clones appear in the TCRdb table, and some are missing; sequencing was by immunoSEQ multiplex PCR. Among 25,000 to 30,000 clones listed, less than 75% were seen once. Sequenced material: PBMCs, taken before ibrutinib treatment. The receptors come from a human donor with chronic lymphocytic leukemia.

Relative to its sample, this clone is medium-sized. The junction shows a germline mismatch at one end, possibly a read error. J is TRBJ2-3 and V is TRBV10-3; TRBD2 is a possible D gene (5 bases). The CDR3 has 13 amino acids. Germline CDR1 reads ENHRY; CDR2 reads SYGVKD. The CDR3 nucleotides read TGTGCCCTCAGGACTTCCCTAAAGGATACGCAGTATTTT. Its translation: CALRTSLKDTQYF.

CDR3 nucleotide sequence: TGTGCCAGCAGTGGGAGGGGCCAAGAGACCCAGTACTTC. Translation: CASSGRGQETQYF. The rearrangement links TRBV9 to TRBJ2-5; 7 positions agree with TRBD2. The CDR3 runs 13 residues. Germline loops: CDR1 SGDLS, CDR2 YYNGEE. The V segment lost 5 bases and the J segment 1 base; nucleotides outside the gene matches: 2.

The chain recombines TRBV5-4 with TRBJ1-2, with 10 bases identical to TRBD1. This CDR3 spans 14 amino acids. Germline V CDR1 and CDR2: SGHNT, YYREEE (reference sequence). The V and J ends lost 3 bases and 5 bases, in that order; junction bases with no gene match: 4. The CDR3 loop reads CASSWDRGSYGYTF. CDR3 nucleotides: TGTGCCAGCAGCTGGGACAGGGGTTCATATGGCTACACCTTC.

This clone was found a few times. The chain couples TRBV7-9 to TRBJ1-1; TRBD1 aligns across 7 bases. In germline, CDR1 is SEHNR, CDR2 FQNEAQ (reference sequence). The J segment lost 1 base and the V segment lost 4 bases, leaving 6 bases of the junction unmatched. This CDR3 is 15 amino acids long. The CDR3 sequence is CASSSLGGSNTEAFF. The DNA of the CDR3 is TGTGCCAGCAGCTCACTAGGGGGCTCGAACACTGAAGCTTTCTTT. Complete variable domain (other parts from reference TRBV7-9 and TRBJ1-1): DTGVSQNPRHKITKRGQNVTFRCDPISEHNRLYWYRQTLGQGPEFLTYFQNEAQLEKSRLLSDRFSAERPKGSFSTLEIQRTEQGDSAMYLCASSSLGGSNTEAFFGQGTRLTVV.

The chain couples TRBV13 to TRBJ1-1; D is possibly TRBD1 (5 bases). This CDR3 spans 14 amino acids. Germline-derived CDR1 and CDR2 are PRHDT and FYEKMQ (reference sequence). The V and J ends lost 5 bases and 1 base respectively, with 11 bases between them. The CDR3 region is CASSPIGENTEAFF. The CDR3 DNA follows: TGTGCCAGCAGCCCTATAGGGGAGAACACTGAAGCTTTCTTT.

This rearrangement joins TRBV19 to TRBJ1-6; 8 positions agree with TRBD1. This CDR3 comprises 14 residues. Germline CDR1 LNHDA, CDR2 SQIVND (reference sequence). Germline trimming cut 6 bases from V and 4 bases from J; bases unmatched to any gene: 2. In DNA form, the CDR3 reads TGTGCCAGTAGCAGGGACAGGTATAATTCACCCCTCCACTTT. This codes for CASSRDRYNSPLHF.

This clone was seen a few times. V and J are TRBV6-4 and TRBJ2-5; either TRBD1 or TRBD2 may supply D (5 bases each). The V gene lost 6 bases and the J gene lost 7 bases, with 18 bases spanning the gap. Germline V gene sequence: CDR1 MRHNA, CDR2 SNTAGT. There are 14 residues in the CDR3. The CDR3 nucleotides are TGTGCCAGCAGACTCCGGGACGGCTCGGGGACCCAGTACTTC. Translated: CASRLRDGSGTQYF.

This chain joins TRBV29-1 and TRBJ2-7; the D call may be TRBD1 or TRBD2 (5 bases each). Germline loops: CDR1 SQVTM, CDR2 ANQGSEA. The CDR3 extends over 15 amino acids. V lost 0 bases and J 6 bases, leaving 18 bases between the germline ends. CDR3 in DNA: TGCAGCGTTGAAGACCCAATTCGACCCGGGGCCGAGCAGTACTTC. Amino acids: CSVEDPIRPGAEQYF.

The rearrangement uses TRBV27 and TRBJ1-2, with D possibly matching TRBD1 (6 bases). The germline V and J ends were trimmed by 3 bases and 4 bases, with 15 bases remaining between them. Per germline, CDR1 MNHEY and CDR2 SMNVEV (reference sequence). This CDR3 spans 15 amino acids. The CDR3 loop is CASSFARGSFYGYTF. CDR3 DNA sequence: TGTGCCAGCAGTTTCGCCAGGGGCAGCTTCTATGGCTACACCTTC.

J is TRBJ2-5 and V is TRBV28, with unresolved D. The CDR3 length is 15 residues. V was shortened by 6 bases and J by 0 bases, with 14 bases between the two germline ends. CDR1 and CDR2 (germline): MDHEN, SYDVKM. CDR3 protein: CASSPGRKYQETQYF. CDR3 DNA: TGTGCCAGCAGCCCCGGACGGAAGTACCAAGAGACCCAGTACTTC.

V is TRBV20-1 and J is TRBJ1-2, with a tentative D call TRBD1 (5 bases). The CDR3 has 11 residues. Germline lookup yields CDR1 DFQATT and CDR2 SNEGSKA (reference sequence). Trimming took off 4 bases at V and 4 bases at J, with 7 bases between the two ends. The CDR3 loop reads CSANGGYGYTF. In nucleotides, the CDR3 is TGCAGTGCTAACGGGGGCTATGGCTACACCTTC.

The chain combines TRBV7-9 with TRBJ1-1; possible D gene TRBD1, 6 bases. Germline V CDR1 and CDR2: SEHNR, FQNEAQ (reference sequence). V gave up 10 bases and J gave up 0 bases, with 15 bases separating them. This CDR3 has 14 residues. CDR3 sequence: CATRGGGMNTEAFF. The CDR3 nucleotides read TGTGCCACTCGAGGTGGGGGCATGAACACTGAAGCTTTCTTT.

This chain links TRBV2 with TRBJ2-7; the D is unclear. V was pared by 5 bases and J by 0 bases, with 8 bases between. The germline CDR1 and CDR2 sequences are SNHLY and FYNNEI. This CDR3 contains 13 residues. The CDR3 here is CASSRDGSYEQYF. CDR3 coding DNA: TGTGCCAGCAGTCGAGACGGCTCCTACGAGCAGTACTTC.

The rearrangement links TRBV7-8 to TRBJ1-5; 7 positions match TRBD1. Looked up from germline, CDR1 is SGHVS and CDR2 is FQNEAQ. This CDR3 spans 15 amino acids. After removal of 5 bases from V and 5 bases from J, the junction contained 9 bases not matched to a gene. CDR3 residues: CASSLRRDRDQPQHF. DNA for the CDR3: TGTGCCAGCAGCCTTAGGCGCGACAGGGATCAGCCCCAGCATTTT.

This clone was seen only a few times. The genes are TRBV5-1 and TRBJ1-1, with 12 bases matching TRBD1. The CDR3 runs 15 residues. Germline V gene data show CDR1 as SGHRS and CDR2 as YFSETQ. The ends lost 0 bases at V and 3 bases at J; junction bases unmatched: 0. The CDR3 loop is CASSLGDRGHTEAFF. The CDR3 coding sequence is TGCGCCAGCAGCTTGGGGGACAGGGGGCACACTGAAGCTTTCTTT.

The sample holds a few counts of this clone. The chain joins TRBV6-1 to TRBJ2-7, with 9 bases matching TRBD1. This CDR3 spans 14 amino acids. CDR1 MNHNS and CDR2 SASEGT come from the germline V gene. With 5 bases clipped from V and 6 bases from J, the junction kept 8 bases outside the gene matches. Here the CDR3 reads CASSHRDRVREQYF. The CDR3 coding sequence is TGTGCCAGCAGTCACCGGGACAGGGTTCGCGAGCAGTACTTC.

The V and J genes are TRBV5-1 and TRBJ2-5; D gene uncertain. Trimming shortened V by 3 bases and J by 5 bases, and 5 bases separated the two germline ends. The germline V gene encodes CDR1 SGHRS and CDR2 YFSETQ. CDR3 length: 11 residues. CDR3 sequence (DNA): TGCGCCAGCAGCTCCAGTGAGACCCAGTACTTC. Translated: CASSSSETQYF.

The V gene is TRBV6-6, the J gene TRBJ1-1; perhaps TRBD1 as D (6 bases). V was clipped by 6 bases and J by 8 bases, with 10 bases between them. The germline CDR1 and CDR2 sequences are MNHNY and SVGAGI (reference sequence). This CDR3 has 11 amino acids. The CDR3 DNA sequence: TGTGCCAGCAGAAGACAGGAGGAAGCTTTCTTT. Translation gives CASRRQEEAFF.

V is TRBV5-1 and J is TRBJ1-5; D is undetermined. V lost 0 bases and J lost 3, with 7 bases in between. The CDR3 spans 14 residues. Germline V gene lookup returns CDR1 SGHRS and CDR2 YFSETQ. The CDR3 is CASSLDSNNQPQHF. The CDR3, as DNA: TGCGCCAGCAGCTTGGACAGTAACAATCAGCCCCAGCATTTT.

The V and J genes are TRBV15 and TRBJ2-7; the D gene is possibly TRBD1 (6 bases). The V end lost 4 bases, the J end lost 3 bases, and 10 bases lay between the germline ends. Germline V lookup: CDR1 LNHNV, CDR2 YYDKDF (reference sequence). The CDR3 has 13 amino acids. The CDR3 is CATSKDSDYEQYF. The CDR3 bases are TGTGCCACCAGCAAGGACAGTGACTACGAGCAGTACTTC.

This clone was counted only a few times. V gene TRBV5-1 combines with J gene TRBJ2-5, with 7 bases fitting TRBD1. V lost 0 bases to trimming and J lost 2 bases; unmatched junction nucleotides: 4. The CDR3 runs to 15 residues. Germline V CDR1 and CDR2: SGHRS, YFSETQ. The CDR3 DNA sequence: TGCGCCAGCAGCTTGGATTCGGGACAGCAAGAGACCCAGTACTTC. Protein: CASSLDSGQQETQYF.

The chain is built from TRBV15 and TRBJ2-1, with 8 bases identical to TRBD2. V was clipped by 4 bases and J by 5 bases; unmatched bases: 7. CDR1 LNHNV and CDR2 YYDKDF come from the germline V gene (reference sequence). CDR3 size: 15 residues. The CDR3 bases are TGTGCCACCAGCAACGGACGGGGGGGGCACAATGAGCAGTTCTTC. It codes for CATSNGRGGHNEQFF.

The rearrangement uses TRBV4-1 and TRBJ2-7; D ambiguous. V was cut by 0 bases and J by 7 bases, with 19 bases left in between. Germline V gene sequence: CDR1 MGHRA, CDR2 YSYEKL. The CDR3 totals 16 residues. The CDR3 is CASSQDTQPLPREQYF. DNA for the CDR3: TGCGCCAGCAGCCAAGATACACAACCCCTACCTCGGGAGCAGTACTTC.

The chain couples TRBV5-1 to TRBJ2-1, with D unresolved. The V gene's germline CDR1 is SGHRS and CDR2 YFSETQ. CDR3 size: 12 residues. The V and J ends lost 0 bases and 7 bases respectively, with 5 bases between them. CDR3: CASSLAGNEQFF. As DNA, the CDR3 is TGCGCCAGCAGCTTGGCCGGGAATGAGCAGTTCTTC.

The chain uses TRBV15 and TRBJ1-1, with D perhaps TRBD1 (5 bases). Trimming pared 3 bases from V and 4 bases from J, leaving 12 bases between. Germline V lookup: CDR1 LNHNV, CDR2 YYDKDF (reference sequence). The CDR3 sequence is 14 residues long. CDR3 coding DNA: TGTGCCACCAGCAGGGTGGGGCCGCGCACTGAAGCTTTCTTT. Protein sequence: CATSRVGPRTEAFF.

The rearrangement uses TRBV2 and TRBJ1-5; TRBD1 is a possible D gene (5 bases). Germline V gene lookup returns CDR1 SNHLY and CDR2 FYNNEI. This CDR3 has 13 residues. V lost 3 bases to trimming and J lost 7 bases, with 10 bases between them. DNA of the CDR3: TGTGCCAGCAGTGAGATCCCAGGGCAGCCCCAGCATTTT. Its protein is CASSEIPGQPQHF.

J is TRBJ1-2 and V is TRBV10-3; TRBD1 agrees at 10 bases. CDR3 length: 15 residues. Germline-derived CDR1 and CDR2 are ENHRY and SYGVKD. The ends lost 3 bases at V and 7 bases at J; junction bases unmatched: 8. CDR3 coding DNA: TGTGCCATCAGTGAATGGAACCGGGACAGGGGTGGCTACACCTTC. It translates to CAISEWNRDRGGYTF.

The chain combines TRBV5-1 with TRBJ1-1; no reliable D call. CDR3 length: 12 residues. Trimming left V 5 bases short and J 0 bases short, with 5 bases between. Germline V gene sequence: CDR1 SGHRS, CDR2 YFSETQ. The CDR3 loop is CASRGLNTEAFF. As DNA, the CDR3 is TGCGCCAGCAGAGGATTGAACACTGAAGCTTTCTTT.